This is a list of T cell receptor beta chains from one sample in a study of early stage breast cancer tumors. Assay: immunoSEQ multiplex PCR; the TCRdb copy retains only in-frame clones and omits some. The sample carries 50,000 to 65,000 clones, 70% to 80% recorded once. The sample taken for sequencing was blood. The source is a person aged 25-39 years with breast cancer. Both conserved end residues are part of each CDR3. The D gene is left open where the match is weak. A clone size is listed for some rows: how often the clone was seen (once, few, many), or a class if it is expanded.

. TRBJ2-7 TRBV7-6 TRBD2 TGTGCCAGCAGTTCCTTCGGGACTAGGTCCTCCTACGAGCAGTACTTC CASSSFGTRSSYEQYF
few TRBJ1-1 TRBV30 . TGTGCCTGGGGTCACGTCTTGAACACTGAAGCTTTCTTT CAWGHVLNTEAFF
. TRBJ1-2 TRBV20-1 . TGCAGTGCTAGTCCTCACTATGGCTACACCTTC CSASPHYGYTF
. TRBJ1-1 TRBV11-2 TRBD1 TGTGCCAGCAGCCCACTGACAGGGGGCAGGGGGTTGAGGGCTGAAGCTTTCTTT CASSPLTGGRGLRAEAFF
once TRBJ2-1 TRBV19 TRBD2 TGTGCCAGTAGGCCCAAGCGGGAGTTGTACAATGAGCAGTTCTTC CASRPKRELYNEQFF
. TRBJ2-7 TRBV9 TRBD2 TGTGCCAGCAGCCCCAGGGACTACTCCTACGAGCAGTACTTC CASSPRDYSYEQYF
. TRBJ1-1 TRBV7-3 . TGTGCCAGCAGCTTAAGAGCACGGGGCCCTGAAGCTTTCTTT CASSLRARGPEAFF
. TRBJ1-5 TRBV19 . TGTGCCAGTAGTACCCTGGGGGGGGCTGGTCAGCCCCAGCATTTT CASSTLGGAGQPQHF
. TRBJ2-3 TRBV5-1 TRBD2 TGCGCCAGCACCGCCCTCAGCGGGAGGGCCCGCACAGATACGCAGTATTTT CASTALSGRARTDTQYF
once TRBJ1-1 TRBV11-2 . TGTGCCAGCAGCTTTTGGGTTACTGAAGCTTTCTTT CASSFWVTEAFF
. TRBJ2-3 TRBV30 . TGTGCCTGGAGCCCGGGGACGGGAGACCCAGATACGCCGTATTTT CAWSPGTGDPDTPYF
. TRBJ2-7 TRBV28 TRBD2 TGTGCCAGCAGCAGGACTAGCGGGTACTCCTACGAGCAGTACTTC CASSRTSGYSYEQYF
. TRBJ1-2 TRBV10-3 TRBD1 TGTGCCATCAGGACGGGGCAGGGGGCGAACTATGGCTACACCTTC CAIRTGQGANYGYTF
few TRBJ1-6 TRBV2 TRBD1 TGTGCCAGCAGGGTTCCGGGACAGAAGAATTCACCCCTCCACTTT CASRVPGQKNSPLHF
. TRBJ2-6 TRBV7-2 . TGTGCCAGCAGCTTAGCCCAGGGGGCCAACGTCCTGACTTTC CASSLAQGANVLTF
. TRBJ1-5 TRBV7-8 . TGTGCCAGCAGCTTGAGGTATCTTGATCAGCCCCAGCATTTT CASSLRYLDQPQHF
. TRBJ2-1 TRBV29-1 . TGCAGCGTCCAGGGGTTGGAATACAATGAGCAGTTCTTC CSVQGLEYNEQFF
. TRBJ1-2 TRBV7-2 TRBD1 TGTGCCAGCACCCAAGGGACAGCTCTTTACTATGGCTACACCTTC CASTQGTALYYGYTF
few TRBJ1-5 TRBV6-5 . TGTGCCAGCAGGTCGCCCCATAGCAATCAGCCCCAGCATTTT CASRSPHSNQPQHF
once TRBJ2-7 TRBV12-5 . TGTGCTAGTGGTTTGGTACAAGGACTAGGGGGCGAGCAGTACTTC CASGLVQGLGGEQYF
. TRBJ2-1 TRBV7-9 . TGTGCCAGCAGCCTAGGGACTTTGGTTCGTGAGCAGTTCTTC CASSLGTLVREQFF
. TRBJ2-1 TRBV7-2 . TGTGCCAGCAGCTTCAGGGTTGGGGAGCAGTTCTTC CASSFRVGEQFF
. TRBJ2-1 TRBV7-2 . TGTGCCAGCAGCTTAGCCCCCCCCAGCGCCTGGTACAGTGAGCAGTTCTTC CASSLAPPSAWYSEQFF
. TRBJ2-6 TRBV5-1 . TGCGCCAGCAGCACTGACGGGCTAAGGGCCAACGTCCTGACTTTC CASSTDGLRANVLTF